This TCR beta chain was identified during a study of early T cells in non-severe SARS-CoV-2 infection. V lost 6 bases, J lost 6 bases, and 5 bases stayed unmatched. The germline CDR1 and CDR2 sequences are MNHEY and SVGEGT. The CDR3 extends over 13 amino acids. A single record per CDR3 protein comes from TCRdb applying MiXCR to the 5' RACE reads. Seen here are fewer than 85,000 distinct CDR3 sequences, approximately 13% observed once, and the top ten hold around 1.5%. Only a few counts were recorded for this clonotype. This sequence joins TRBV6-2 or TRBV6-3 and TRBJ1-1, with 9 positions matching TRBD1. The TCR was taken from an adult who was a healthcare worker with PCR-confirmed SARS-CoV-2 infection or an uninfected control (not recorded which). Specimen: whole blood. The CDR3 sequence is CASSSWTGAEAFF. CDR3 nucleotide sequence: TGTGCCAGCAGCTCTTGGACAGGGGCTGAAGCTTTCTTT.